Here is one TCR beta chain with its context. This entry is derived from a study of T cells after somatic rescue of genetic block. Using immunoSEQ multiplex PCR, the repertoire was profiled, and TCRdb retains in-frame clones only, with some absent. The sample includes around 52,000 clones, approximately 96% of them seen just once. This CDR3 region has 14 residues. V was clipped by 3 bases and J by 3 bases, with 10 bases between them. Germline CDR1 SGHTA, CDR2 FQGNSA. Sequences were obtained from peripheral blood mononuclear cells (PBMCs). The TCR comes from a child younger than two. The chain combines TRBV7-2 with TRBJ2-3; tentative D call: TRBD2 (6 bases). Here the CDR3 reads CASSLGTPTDTQYF. The CDR3 nucleotides read TGTGCCAGCAGCTTGGGGACTCCGACAGATACGCAGTATTTT.